This TCR beta chain came from a study of blood T cell repertoires in COVID-19 (dated by TCRdb to 2020 to 2021). For the study in its entirety: Samples covering the acute and convalescent phases of COVID-19 were provided by collaborators in the United States, Italy and Spain. Deeply sampled blood TCRbeta repertoires from subjects exposed to, actively infected with, or recovered from COVID-19 were included in the dataset. Samples were obtained from the ongoing ImmuneRACE study (first 160 participants) and from over 1,000 subjects provided by 6 global collaborators. The repertoires were released in a freely available public database intended as a resource for research on the immune response to SARS-CoV-2. The material from the prospective study consisted of cDNA or gDNA derived from T cells, B-cell-depleted T cells, or PBMCs. Nearly every sample came with metadata listing a de-identified subject ID, COVID-19 status, age in years and sex. Where available, HLA class I and class II types were obtained from metadata supplied by the sample provider rather than from assay-based typing. Overall study outcomes, separate from this receptor: The amount of clinical and demographic metadata varied by source and participant and was provided uncurated.

Details on this clone: What antigen it recognizes has not been identified. No base-level quality is on record; no much larger clone is a single base apart.

V loses 3 bases, J loses 9 bases, and the germline ends lie 10 bases apart. The CDR1 and CDR2 encoded by the germline V gene are SGDLS and YYNGEE. The CDR3 sequence holds 12 residues, the cysteine and phenylalanine included. Kept here is only the CDR3 DNA, which spans 36 bases and is read in frame from base 1. TCRbeta CDR3 regions were amplified from genomic DNA using the immunoSEQ Assay, a bias-controlled multiplex PCR. The original pipeline was this. The number of nucleated cells in each sample was estimated from the amplification of reference gene primers within the assay. To quantify the absolute abundance of each unique TCRbeta CDR3 rearrangement, sequence reads were collapsed and filtered. Productive Simpson clonality was computed per sample as the square root of Simpson's diversity index over productive rearrangements. Here the immuneACCESS table is served through TCRdb, limited to in-frame sequences with V and J called. Missing clones are a known gap in these copies; in checked studies unresolved V genes cover under half, and the rest lacks a known reason. D and trimming come from the DNA, and the V and J calls and clone size come from that table. The sample yields around 45,000 clones; 80% to 90% were counted once. Around 8.5% of the sample rests with the top ten.

Each collaborating institution followed its own protocols to collect whole blood in K2EDTA tubes. For TCRbeta analysis, collaborator samples were shipped as frozen whole blood, as isolated PBMCs, or as DNA extracted from either sample type. Sequenced: peripheral blood. This sequence uses TRBV9 and TRBJ1-5; no D gene call is confident. The TCR originated in a human donor in a cohort sampled during active COVID-19. The CDR3 has the sequence CASSAPGGPQHF. The nucleotide sequence reads TGTGCCAGCAGCGCCCCCGGAGGGCCCCAGCATTTT.